What follows describes a single T cell receptor beta chain. The antigen remains unidentified. The sample comes from a study of post-analysis software for immune sequencing data. General study findings and limits: Higher frequency in patients than in controls was seen for five TRBV segments, with TRBV5-6, TRBV5-1 and TRBV20-1 among them.

cDNA libraries for TCR beta contained unique molecular identifiers. One entry per CDR3 protein, called by TCRdb with MiXCR from the PCR reads. This table has about 810,000 distinct CDR3 sequences, roughly 50% appearing once. The V and J ends lost 0 bases and 2 bases respectively, with 11 bases between them. This CDR3 contains 15 residues. Per germline, CDR1 ENHRY and CDR2 SYGVKD. V usage is TRBV10-3 and J usage is TRBJ2-7; D may be TRBD1 (5 bases). The receptor comes from a girl between 5 and 17 years old with multiple sclerosis. Sequencing was performed on blood. CDR3 bases: TGTGCCATCAGTGAGTCGTCCTCAGGGCCCTACGAGCAGTACTTC. It codes for CAISESSSGPYEQYF.